A selection of T cell receptor beta chains follows, all from one sample in a study of post-analysis software for immune sequencing data. Via MiXCR, TCRdb re-called the PCR reads, giving one row per CDR3 protein. The sample lists roughly 430,000 distinct CDR3 sequences, less than 40% occurring once. The sequenced material came from blood. These TCRs come from a girl aged 2 to 9 with multiple sclerosis. Both conserved end residues are trimmed from each CDR3. Fields, in order: V gene, J gene, CDR3 protein.

v_gene: TRBV2
j_gene: TRBJ2-7
CDR3aa: ASNNIAGSFYEQY

v_gene: TRBV7-2
j_gene: TRBJ1-1
CDR3aa: ASSRGGQMNTEAF

v_gene: TRBV5-5
j_gene: TRBJ2-1
CDR3aa: ASSDAGGSYNEQF

v_gene: TRBV20-1
j_gene: TRBJ1-2
CDR3aa: SAIAGVGYT

v_gene: TRBV28
j_gene: TRBJ2-7
CDR3aa: ASSSGTSGNEQY

v_gene: TRBV10-3
j_gene: TRBJ1-2
CDR3aa: AISEDSLEGYT

v_gene: TRBV10-3
j_gene: TRBJ1-5
CDR3aa: AIVNLFDQPQH

v_gene: TRBV20-1
j_gene: TRBJ1-6
CDR3aa: SARRWTYNSPLH

v_gene: TRBV6-6
j_gene: TRBJ2-5
CDR3aa: ASSNLGTGDLETQY

v_gene: TRBV20-1
j_gene: TRBJ2-5
CDR3aa: SATQVGLTQETQY

v_gene: TRBV12-3/TRBV12-4
j_gene: TRBJ1-2
CDR3aa: ASSFHGSHYGYT

v_gene: TRBV24-1
j_gene: -
CDR3aa: ATSEAPGGINEQY

v_gene: TRBV29-1
j_gene: TRBJ1-1
CDR3aa: SVETNRGSGGAF

v_gene: TRBV7-3
j_gene: TRBJ2-3
CDR3aa: ASSSGSTADTQY

v_gene: TRBV9
j_gene: TRBJ2-1
CDR3aa: ASSVAPTGERQF

v_gene: TRBV4-3
j_gene: TRBJ1-2
CDR3aa: ASSQTILGTANYGYT

v_gene: TRBV5-1
j_gene: TRBJ2-7
CDR3aa: ASSFTVGTSYEQY

v_gene: TRBV7-9
j_gene: TRBJ2-3
CDR3aa: ASSRTSGQRDTQY

v_gene: TRBV10-3
j_gene: TRBJ2-1
CDR3aa: AISESASGPSDEQF

v_gene: TRBV7-3
j_gene: TRBJ2-3
CDR3aa: ASSLTITDTQY

v_gene: TRBV12-3/TRBV12-4
j_gene: TRBJ2-4
CDR3aa: ASSQGVLAKNIQY

v_gene: TRBV12-3/TRBV12-4
j_gene: TRBJ2-7
CDR3aa: ASSLSGDYEQY

v_gene: TRBV6-4
j_gene: TRBJ1-2
CDR3aa: ASGGQGAYT

v_gene: TRBV27
j_gene: TRBJ2-5
CDR3aa: ASSALGRGVETQY

v_gene: TRBV12-3/TRBV12-4
j_gene: TRBJ1-2
CDR3aa: ASSPGTGKGLNYGYT

v_gene: TRBV24-1
j_gene: TRBJ2-5
CDR3aa: ATSDLGQETQY

v_gene: TRBV9
j_gene: TRBJ2-7
CDR3aa: ASSPAAGGPYEQY

v_gene: TRBV4-3
j_gene: TRBJ2-1
CDR3aa: ASSQGQGSYNEQF

v_gene: TRBV5-6
j_gene: TRBJ2-5
CDR3aa: ASSFTEGYQETQY

v_gene: TRBV12-3/TRBV12-4
j_gene: TRBJ2-7
CDR3aa: ASSPAPGLAGAYEQY

v_gene: TRBV27
j_gene: TRBJ1-1
CDR3aa: ASSTLYEGTEAF

v_gene: TRBV7-8
j_gene: TRBJ2-1
CDR3aa: ASSLGSGTGYNEQF

v_gene: TRBV5-1
j_gene: TRBJ2-3
CDR3aa: ASSLVAGGPTDTQY

v_gene: TRBV14
j_gene: TRBJ2-1
CDR3aa: AGSHYTGVGEQF

v_gene: TRBV24-1
j_gene: TRBJ2-1
CDR3aa: ATSDSRVREQF

v_gene: TRBV7-2
j_gene: TRBJ2-5
CDR3aa: ASSLPETAQETQY

v_gene: TRBV13
j_gene: TRBJ2-7
CDR3aa: ASSFLNSGNYEQY

v_gene: TRBV20-1
j_gene: TRBJ1-2
CDR3aa: SARDSRGSYGYT

v_gene: TRBV4-2
j_gene: TRBJ1-2
CDR3aa: ASSVTGPDGYT

v_gene: TRBV11-2
j_gene: TRBJ2-5
CDR3aa: ASSLVLWESSQETQY

v_gene: TRBV14
j_gene: TRBJ2-5
CDR3aa: ASSQAGGIQETQY

v_gene: TRBV6-1
j_gene: TRBJ1-1
CDR3aa: ASRPGHKNSEAF

v_gene: TRBV12-3/TRBV12-4
j_gene: TRBJ1-2
CDR3aa: ASSLWQDNYGYT

v_gene: TRBV4-3
j_gene: TRBJ2-5
CDR3aa: ASSQQRAGDLETQY

v_gene: TRBV7-9
j_gene: -
CDR3aa: ASSFWTGQHEQY

v_gene: TRBV30
j_gene: TRBJ2-7
CDR3aa: AWSVQLQNYEQY

v_gene: TRBV4-2
j_gene: TRBJ1-5
CDR3aa: ASSQEQGDRTQPQH

v_gene: TRBV5-1
j_gene: TRBJ1-4
CDR3aa: ASSQGVGTSGGEKLF

v_gene: TRBV5-1
j_gene: TRBJ2-3
CDR3aa: ASSFLSGRGTDTQY

v_gene: TRBV4-1
j_gene: TRBJ2-7
CDR3aa: ASSQPGQTYEQY

v_gene: TRBV28
j_gene: TRBJ2-3
CDR3aa: ASSQLVGPTSTDTQY

v_gene: TRBV27
j_gene: TRBJ2-7
CDR3aa: ASSPRRTKGGEQY

v_gene: TRBV2
j_gene: TRBJ1-5
CDR3aa: ASREVSNQPQH

v_gene: TRBV29-1
j_gene: TRBJ2-7
CDR3aa: SVEEYEQY

v_gene: TRBV10-3
j_gene: TRBJ2-7
CDR3aa: AISGLGRDRGEEYEQY